These T cell receptor beta chains were read from a single sample in a study of blood T cell repertoires in COVID-19. Using immunoSEQ multiplex PCR, the repertoire was profiled, and TCRdb retains in-frame clones only, with some absent. The sample contains 150,000 to 200,000 clones, roughly 85% of which appear only once. The sequenced sample was peripheral blood. The receptors derive from a man between 45 and 60 years old with active or convalescent COVID-19. CDR3s include the opening cysteine and the closing phenylalanine or tryptophan. The D gene is left open where the match is weak. Part of the rows lack a size; the others show once, few, many or a class for expanded clones.

j_call,cdr3_length,clone_size,d_call,v_call,cdr3_aa,cdr3_nt
TRBJ1-1,12,NA,TRBD1,TRBV29-1,CSEHTGGGEAFF,TGCAGCGAGCATACAGGGGGAGGTGAAGCTTTCTTT
TRBJ2-5,16,NA,TRBD1,TRBV3-1/TRBV3-2,CASSQVQGARRETQYF,TGTGCCAGCAGCCAAGTACAGGGGGCGAGGAGAGAGACCCAGTACTTC
TRBJ2-2,14,NA,NA,TRBV3-1/TRBV3-2,CASRTSGVAGELFF,TGTGCCAGTAGAACCTCCGGGGTTGCCGGGGAGCTGTTTTTT
TRBJ1-3,14,NA,NA,TRBV10-3,CAIRGGVSGNTIYF,TGTGCCATCAGGGGAGGGGTCTCTGGAAACACCATATATTTT
TRBJ2-5,15,NA,NA,TRBV5-4,CASSQTGLRGETQYF,TGTGCCAGCAGTCAAACGGGACTCCGGGGTGAGACCCAGTACTTC
TRBJ1-5,13,NA,NA,TRBV27,CASSSVSNQPQHF,TGTGCCAGCAGTTCTGTTAGCAATCAGCCCCAGCATTTT
TRBJ2-1,14,NA,TRBD2,TRBV5-1,CASSLLLAGNEQFF,TGCGCCAGCAGCTTGTTGCTAGCGGGAAATGAGCAGTTCTTC
TRBJ2-7,15,NA,NA,TRBV6-2/TRBV6-3,CASSYKVQGSYEQYF,TGTGCCAGCAGTTACAAAGTACAGGGTTCCTACGAGCAGTACTTC
TRBJ1-4,14,NA,NA,TRBV7-2,CASSSTGFNEKLFF,TGTGCCAGCAGCTCGACAGGATTTAATGAAAAACTGTTTTTT
TRBJ1-5,14,NA,NA,TRBV30,CAWNRDGGGKPQHF,TGTGCCTGGAACAGGGACGGGGGAGGGAAGCCCCAGCATTTT
TRBJ1-1,13,NA,NA,TRBV11-3,CASSLRENTEAFF,TGTGCCAGCAGCTTGAGGGAGAACACTGAAGCTTTCTTT
TRBJ2-2,16,NA,NA,TRBV18,CASSPPNSRENGELFF,TGTGCCAGCTCACCACCGAATTCGCGGGAAAATGGGGAGCTGTTTTTT
TRBJ1-2,14,few,NA,TRBV24-1,CATSENRDIRTYTF,TGTGCCACCAGTGAGAACCGGGACATTCGTACCTACACCTTC
TRBJ1-1,12,NA,NA,TRBV19,CASSNLGGEAFF,TGTGCCAGTAGTAACTTGGGGGGTGAAGCTTTCTTT
TRBJ2-5,16,NA,TRBD2,TRBV6-5,CASSYPLAGAEETQYF,TGTGCCAGCAGTTACCCCCTAGCGGGGGCCGAAGAGACCCAGTACTTC
TRBJ1-2,14,few,NA,TRBV5-5,CASSLPGQDYGYTF,TGTGCCAGCAGCTTGCCAGGGCAGGACTATGGCTACACCTTC
TRBJ2-1,19,NA,TRBD1,TRBV29-1,CSVEPQGTGGGPLYNEQFF,TGCAGCGTTGAACCGCAAGGGACAGGGGGCGGTCCACTATACAATGAGCAGTTCTTC
TRBJ2-7,12,NA,NA,TRBV5-4,CASSLTGNEQYF,TGTGCCAGCAGCCTGACTGGAAACGAGCAGTACTTC
TRBJ2-2,15,NA,NA,TRBV28,CASIPGQLNPGELFF,TGTGCCAGCATTCCCGGACAGTTAAACCCCGGGGAGCTGTTTTTT
TRBJ2-5,15,once,NA,TRBV24-1,CATSDPRAAGETQYF,TGTGCCACCAGTGACCCCCGCGCGGCTGGTGAGACCCAGTACTTC
TRBJ2-7,14,NA,NA,TRBV11-2,CASSLDPGPYEQYF,TGTGCCAGCAGCTTAGATCCGGGTCCCTACGAGCAGTACTTC
TRBJ1-6,15,NA,TRBD1,TRBV28,CASSTRDRGNSPLHF,TGTGCCAGCAGTACCCGGGACAGGGGTAATTCACCCCTCCACTTT
TRBJ2-7,13,NA,NA,TRBV11-2,CASSLDLGGEQYF,TGTGCCAGCAGCTTAGATCTCGGGGGAGAGCAGTACTTC
TRBJ1-2,13,NA,NA,TRBV7-9,CASSLDDRPTYTF,TGTGCCAGCAGCTTAGATGACAGGCCCACCTACACCTTC
TRBJ1-3,13,NA,NA,TRBV29-1,CSVESGSGNTIYF,TGCAGCGTTGAGTCAGGCTCTGGAAACACCATATATTTT
TRBJ1-6,15,NA,NA,TRBV4-2,CASSQDAGEGSPLHF,TGTGCCAGCAGCCAAGATGCCGGGGAAGGTTCACCCCTCCACTTT
TRBJ1-5,17,NA,TRBD1,TRBV30,CAWSVGPGTGGRQPQHF,TGTGCCTGGAGTGTAGGTCCCGGGACAGGGGGCCGCCAGCCCCAGCATTTT
TRBJ2-3,17,NA,TRBD2,TRBV5-4,CASSTPRAGVNADTQYF,TGTGCCAGCAGCACCCCCCGCGCGGGGGTGAATGCAGATACGCAGTATTTT
TRBJ2-1,12,NA,NA,TRBV7-2,CASSSGLTEQFF,TGTGCCAGCAGCTCTGGGCTGACTGAGCAGTTCTTC
TRBJ1-2,16,NA,NA,TRBV6-2/TRBV6-3,CASSYRDIRPFYGYTF,TGTGCCAGCAGTTATCGGGACATCCGACCCTTCTATGGCTACACCTTC
TRBJ2-3,15,NA,TRBD2,TRBV11-2,CASVSSGEYTDTQYF,TGTGCCAGCGTCTCAAGCGGGGAATACACAGATACGCAGTATTTT
TRBJ1-3,15,NA,NA,TRBV3-1/TRBV3-2,CASSQGTQSGNTIYF,TGTGCCAGCAGCCAAGGGACACAATCTGGAAACACCATATATTTT
TRBJ2-2,15,NA,TRBD1,TRBV9,CASSGGTGSTGELFF,TGTGCCAGCAGCGGTGGGACAGGGAGTACCGGGGAGCTGTTTTTT
TRBJ2-1,15,NA,TRBD2,TRBV5-1,CASSLLAGADNEQFF,TGCGCCAGCAGCCTGCTAGCGGGAGCTGACAATGAGCAGTTCTTC
TRBJ1-6,15,NA,NA,TRBV19,CASSIPERANSPLHF,TGTGCCAGTAGTATACCCGAGAGGGCGAATTCACCCCTCCACTTT
TRBJ1-3,16,NA,NA,TRBV5-5,CASSLTRQGQRNTIYF,TGTGCCAGCAGCTTGACGCGCCAGGGGCAACGAAACACCATATATTTT
TRBJ1-3,13,NA,NA,TRBV30,CALSGTPGNTIYF,TGTGCCCTAAGCGGGACTCCTGGAAACACCATATATTTT
TRBJ2-1,16,NA,TRBD1,TRBV30,CAWSPFVPGQGDEQFF,TGTGCCTGGAGTCCGTTCGTCCCGGGACAGGGGGATGAGCAGTTCTTC
TRBJ1-1,13,few,NA,TRBV6-4,CASRQGPGTEAFF,TGTGCCAGCAGACAGGGCCCGGGCACTGAAGCTTTCTTT
TRBJ2-5,17,NA,TRBD2,TRBV19,CASSIRKLAGGQETQYF,TGTGCCAGTAGTATTAGGAAACTAGCGGGGGGACAAGAGACCCAGTACTTC
TRBJ2-1,15,NA,TRBD2,TRBV2,CASRGTSVLRNEQFF,TGTGCCAGCAGGGGGACTAGCGTACTACGGAATGAGCAGTTCTTC
TRBJ1-5,15,NA,NA,TRBV3-1/TRBV3-2,CASSQANGRNQPQHF,TGTGCCAGCAGCCAAGCCAACGGTCGCAATCAGCCCCAGCATTTT
TRBJ1-3,14,NA,NA,TRBV28,CASSWGGAGNTIYF,TGTGCCAGCAGTTGGGGCGGGGCTGGAAACACCATATATTTT
TRBJ1-6,16,NA,NA,TRBV3-1/TRBV3-2,CASSQADSAYNSPLHF,TGTGCCAGCAGCCAGGCTGACTCTGCCTATAATTCACCCCTCCACTTT
TRBJ2-3,16,NA,NA,TRBV5-1,CASSLPGGDSTDTQYF,TGCGCCAGCAGCTTGCCCGGCGGGGATAGCACAGATACGCAGTATTTT
TRBJ2-5,12,NA,NA,TRBV12-3/TRBV12-4,CASTKDSETQYF,TGTGCCAGCACAAAAGACTCGGAGACCCAGTACTTC
TRBJ1-1,15,NA,NA,TRBV18,CASSPSTGTGAEAFF,TGTGCCAGCTCACCGTCAACAGGGACCGGAGCTGAAGCTTTCTTT
TRBJ2-3,15,NA,NA,TRBV7-9,CASSLFGPSTDTQYF,TGTGCCAGCAGCTTATTCGGTCCTAGCACAGATACGCAGTATTTT